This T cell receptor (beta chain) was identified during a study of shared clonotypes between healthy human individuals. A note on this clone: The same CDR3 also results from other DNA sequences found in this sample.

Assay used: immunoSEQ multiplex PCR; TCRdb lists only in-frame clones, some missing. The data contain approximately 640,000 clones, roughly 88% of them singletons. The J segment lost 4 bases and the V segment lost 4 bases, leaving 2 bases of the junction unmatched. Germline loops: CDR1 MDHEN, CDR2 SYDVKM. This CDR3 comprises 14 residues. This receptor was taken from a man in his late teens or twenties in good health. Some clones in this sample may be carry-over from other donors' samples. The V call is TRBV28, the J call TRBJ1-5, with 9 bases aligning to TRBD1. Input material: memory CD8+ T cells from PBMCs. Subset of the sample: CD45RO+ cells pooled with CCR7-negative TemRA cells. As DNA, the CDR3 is TGTGCCAGCAGTTCCGGACAGGGGAATCAGCCCCAGCATTTT. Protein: CASSSGQGNQPQHF.